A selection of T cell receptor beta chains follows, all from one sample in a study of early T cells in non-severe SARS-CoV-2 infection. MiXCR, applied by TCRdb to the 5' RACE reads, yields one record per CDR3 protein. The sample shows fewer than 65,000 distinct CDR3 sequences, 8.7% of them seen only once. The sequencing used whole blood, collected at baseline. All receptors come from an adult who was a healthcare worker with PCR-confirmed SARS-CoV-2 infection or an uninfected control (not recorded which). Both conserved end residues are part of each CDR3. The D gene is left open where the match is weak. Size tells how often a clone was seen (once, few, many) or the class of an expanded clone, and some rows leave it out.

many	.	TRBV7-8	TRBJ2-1	TGTGCCAGCAGCCCCCCTCATCGGGATTCTCCCCCCCGGCAGTTCTTC	CASSPPHRDSPPRQFF
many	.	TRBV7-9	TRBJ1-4	TGTGCCAGCAGCGAGAGGAACCTAGGCGGAAAACTGTTTTTT	CASSERNLGGKLFF
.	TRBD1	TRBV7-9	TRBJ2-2	TGTGCCAGCAGCATTCCGGCACAGGGGGTGTTGGTCGGGGAGCTGTTTTTT	CASSIPAQGVLVGELFF
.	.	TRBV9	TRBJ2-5	TGTGCCAGCAGCTCCCCCAGTTACCAAGAGACCCAGTACTTC	CASSSPSYQETQYF
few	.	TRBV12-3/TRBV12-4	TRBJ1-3	TGTGCCAGCACTCAGGCGGGACACCGCTCTGGAAACACCATATATTTT	CASTQAGHRSGNTIYF
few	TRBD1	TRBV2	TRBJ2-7	TGTGCCAGCTCGAGGACAGGGGGAGGGTACGAGCAGTACTTC	CASSRTGGGYEQYF
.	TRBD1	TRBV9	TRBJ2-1	TGTGCCAGCAGCGTAGTGGCTTCGGGACAGGGAAGAAATGAGCAGTTCTTC	CASSVVASGQGRNEQFF
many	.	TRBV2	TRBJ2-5	TGTGCCACTAAGGGTCAGCATGCACAAGAGACCCAGTACTTC	CATKGQHAQETQYF
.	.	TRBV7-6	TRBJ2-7	TGTGCCAGCAGCTTAGTTCTAAGCGGATCAGGCGAGCAGTACTTC	CASSLVLSGSGEQYF
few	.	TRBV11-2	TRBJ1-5	TGTGCCAGCAGCTTAGGACCCGGTCAGCCCCAGCATTTT	CASSLGPGQPQHF
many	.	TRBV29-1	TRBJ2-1	TGCAGCGTTGAGCCCGATAACAATGAGCAGTTCTTC	CSVEPDNNEQFF
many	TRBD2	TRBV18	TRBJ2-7	TGTGCCAGCTCACCACGGCTAGCGGGAAACTACGAGCAGTACTTC	CASSPRLAGNYEQYF
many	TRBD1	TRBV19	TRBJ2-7	TGTGCCAGCGGACAGGGGCCCACCTTCGAGCAGTACTTC	CASGQGPTFEQYF
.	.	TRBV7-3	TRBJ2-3	TGTGCCAGCAGCTTAAGTTTACAGGATCCGCAGTATTTT	CASSLSLQDPQYF
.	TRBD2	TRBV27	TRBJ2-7	TGTGCCAGCAGTTTTGGGGAGGGCTACGAGCAGTACTTC	CASSFGEGYEQYF
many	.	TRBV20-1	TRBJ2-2	TGCAGTGAGGAAGGGATGACGAACACCGGGGAGCTGTTTTTT	CSEEGMTNTGELFF
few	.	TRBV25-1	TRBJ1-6	TGTGCCAGCAGGATGGGCGGGGTTTCACCCCTCCACTTT	CASRMGGVSPLHF
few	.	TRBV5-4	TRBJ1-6	TGTGCCAGCAGCTTGTCATTTCTGGGAAGGGGAGGCAATTCACCCCTCCACTTT	CASSLSFLGRGGNSPLHF
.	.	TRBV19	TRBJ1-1	TGTGCCAGTAGTTCCGGGGTAATGAATACTGAAGCTTTCTTT	CASSSGVMNTEAFF
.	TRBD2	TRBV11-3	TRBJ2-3	TGTGCCAGCAGCCCAATTGCGACTAGCGCCCTGCAGTATTTT	CASSPIATSALQYF
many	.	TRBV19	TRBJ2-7	TGTGCCACGGCTATCCAGGGGGGAAGACACGAGCAGTACTTC	CATAIQGGRHEQYF
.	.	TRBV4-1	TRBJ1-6	TGCGCCAGCAGCCACGAGGTGGATTCACCCCTCCACTTT	CASSHEVDSPLHF
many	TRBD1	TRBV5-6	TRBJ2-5	TGTGCCAGCAGCGAAGGGACAGTCAAAGAGACCCAGTACTTC	CASSEGTVKETQYF
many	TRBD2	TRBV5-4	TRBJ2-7	TGTGCCAGCAGCCCCAACCCGACAGGAGCTAGCGGGTCCTACGAGCAGTACTTC	CASSPNPTGASGSYEQYF
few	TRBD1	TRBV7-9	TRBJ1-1	TGTGCCAGCAGCTCACAGGGGGCGGTGGACACTGAAGCTTTCTTT	CASSSQGAVDTEAFF
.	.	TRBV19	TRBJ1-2	TGTGCCAGTAGCCCGAACGCGGGGACAACCTATGGCTACACCTTC	CASSPNAGTTYGYTF
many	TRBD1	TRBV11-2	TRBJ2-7	TGTGCCAGCAGAGGGGACAGGGACGGCGACGAGCAGTACTTC	CASRGDRDGDEQYF
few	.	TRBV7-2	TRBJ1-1	TGTGCCAGCAGCTTACTTGGTATGAACACTGAAGCTTTCTTT	CASSLLGMNTEAFF
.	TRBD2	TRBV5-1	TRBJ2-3	TGCGCCAGCAGCTTGAGTTTAGCGGGTCCTTGGGATACGCAGTATTTT	CASSLSLAGPWDTQYF
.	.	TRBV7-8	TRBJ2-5	TGTGCCAGCAGCTTAGGCGGCGGTTCCCAAGAGACCCAGTACTTC	CASSLGGGSQETQYF
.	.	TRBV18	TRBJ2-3	TGTGCCAGCTCGGTCGGAATGACAGATACGCAGTATTTT	CASSVGMTDTQYF
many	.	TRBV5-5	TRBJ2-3	TGTGCCAGCAGCTTCGCGGGCAGCACAGATACGCAGTATTTT	CASSFAGSTDTQYF
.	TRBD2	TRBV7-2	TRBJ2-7	TGTGCCAGCAGCCGAACACCGACTAGCGGGGCCATCCAGGAGTACTTC	CASSRTPTSGAIQEYF
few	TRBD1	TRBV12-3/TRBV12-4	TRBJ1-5	TGTGCCAGCAGCTCCGGACAGGGGAGCAATCAGCCCCAGCATTTT	CASSSGQGSNQPQHF
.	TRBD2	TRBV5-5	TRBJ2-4	TGTGCCAGCAGCTCACGACTAGCGGGAGTGGACATTCAGTACTTC	CASSSRLAGVDIQYF
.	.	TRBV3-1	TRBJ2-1	TGTGCCAGCAGCCAAAAAGGAGTTTACAATGAGCAGTTCTTC	CASSQKGVYNEQFF
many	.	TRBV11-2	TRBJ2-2	TGTGCCAGCAGCTTAGTCAAAACGACCTCGAACACCGGGGAGCTGTTTTTT	CASSLVKTTSNTGELFF
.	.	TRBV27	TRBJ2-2	TGTGCCAGCAGTTCCCCTACTAAGCACGGGGAGCTGTTTTTT	CASSSPTKHGELFF
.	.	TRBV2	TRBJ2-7	TGTGCCAGCACTAGGACGAATGCGAACGAGCAGTACTTC	CASTRTNANEQYF
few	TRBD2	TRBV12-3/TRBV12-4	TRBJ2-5	TGTGCCAGCAGTCTCTTAGTTGTGAGGGGCGAGCGGGAGGCACAAGAGACCCAGTACTTC	CASSLLVVRGEREAQETQYF
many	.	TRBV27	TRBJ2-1	TGTGCCAGTAGTGACAGGTTAAATGAGCAGTTCTTC	CASSDRLNEQFF
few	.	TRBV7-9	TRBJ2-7	TGTGCCAGCAGCTACCGAACAGGCCTCCCTTACTACGAGCAGTACTTC	CASSYRTGLPYYEQYF
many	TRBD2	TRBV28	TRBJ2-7	TGTGCCAGCAGTTTCCCCCTGAGGGGGCCCCTCGGACTAGCGGGGACCTACGAGCAGTACTTC	CASSFPLRGPLGLAGTYEQYF
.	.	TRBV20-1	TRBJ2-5	TGCAGTACGGGGCAGGGTAGCCAGACCCAGTACTTC	CSTGQGSQTQYF
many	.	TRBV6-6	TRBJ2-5	TGTGCCAGCAGTTTGGACCTAGGGGTCGGGGAGACCCAGTACTTC	CASSLDLGVGETQYF
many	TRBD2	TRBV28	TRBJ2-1	TGTGCCAGCAGTTGGACTAGCGGGAGGTTGCAGTTCTTC	CASSWTSGRLQFF
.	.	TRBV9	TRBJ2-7	TGTGCCAGCAGCGTAGCTGTGGGGATCTACGAGCAGTACTTC	CASSVAVGIYEQYF
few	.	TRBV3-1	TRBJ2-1	TGTGCCAGCAGCCAAGTGGGGCAGCATGAGCAGTTCTTC	CASSQVGQHEQFF
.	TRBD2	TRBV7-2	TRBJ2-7	TGTGCCAGCAGCCCGAGACTAGCGGGGGGGCGATCCGAGCAGTACTTC	CASSPRLAGGRSEQYF
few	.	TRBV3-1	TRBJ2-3	TGTGCCAGCAGCCAAACGGGTAGTCCTTTCTCGAGAACAGATACGCAGTATTTT	CASSQTGSPFSRTDTQYF
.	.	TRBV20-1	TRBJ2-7	TGCAGTGCTAGTCTCCTGGCGGAGCAGTACTTC	CSASLLAEQYF
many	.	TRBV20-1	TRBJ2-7	TGCAGTGCTAGATACACAGGGAACTACGAGCAGTACTTC	CSARYTGNYEQYF
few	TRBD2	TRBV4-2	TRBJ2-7	TGTGCCAGCAGCCAAGATTATAGCGGGGGTACCTACGAGCAGTACTTC	CASSQDYSGGTYEQYF
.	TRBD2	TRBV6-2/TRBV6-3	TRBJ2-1	TGTGCCAGCAGTTACCTTCTGCGGGGGGGCAATGAGCAGTTCTTC	CASSYLLRGGNEQFF
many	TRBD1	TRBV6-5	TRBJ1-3	TGTGCCAGCAGTCGGCTGACAGGGGTTGGTGGAAACACCATATATTTT	CASSRLTGVGGNTIYF